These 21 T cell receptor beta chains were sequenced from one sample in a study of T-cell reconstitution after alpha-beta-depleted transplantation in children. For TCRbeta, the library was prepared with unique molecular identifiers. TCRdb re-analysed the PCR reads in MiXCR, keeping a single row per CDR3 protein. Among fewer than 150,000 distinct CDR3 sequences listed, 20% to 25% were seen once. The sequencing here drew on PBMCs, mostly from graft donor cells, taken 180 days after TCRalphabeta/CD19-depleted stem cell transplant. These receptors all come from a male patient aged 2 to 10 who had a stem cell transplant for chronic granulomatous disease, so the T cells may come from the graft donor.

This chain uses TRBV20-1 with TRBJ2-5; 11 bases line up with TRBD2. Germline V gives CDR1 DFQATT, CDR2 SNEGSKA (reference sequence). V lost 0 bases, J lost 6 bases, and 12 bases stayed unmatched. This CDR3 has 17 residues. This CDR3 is CSARDPEGSGRGKTQYF. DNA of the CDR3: TGCAGTGCTAGAGATCCTGAGGGTAGCGGGAGGGGAAAGACCCAGTACTTC.

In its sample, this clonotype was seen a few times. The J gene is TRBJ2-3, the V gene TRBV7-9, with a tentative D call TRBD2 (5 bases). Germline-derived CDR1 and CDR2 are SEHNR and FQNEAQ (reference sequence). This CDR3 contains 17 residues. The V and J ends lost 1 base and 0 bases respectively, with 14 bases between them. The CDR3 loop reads CASSLVLPEASTDTQYF. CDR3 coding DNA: TGTGCCAGCAGCTTAGTTCTTCCGGAGGCGAGCACAGATACGCAGTATTTT.

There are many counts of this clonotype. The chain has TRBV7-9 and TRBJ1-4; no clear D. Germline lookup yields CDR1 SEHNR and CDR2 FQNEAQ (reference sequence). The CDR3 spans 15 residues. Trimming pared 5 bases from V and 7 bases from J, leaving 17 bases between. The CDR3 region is CASSGRTEAAEKLFF. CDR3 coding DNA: TGTGCCAGCAGCGGGAGGACTGAGGCGGCTGAAAAACTGTTTTTT.

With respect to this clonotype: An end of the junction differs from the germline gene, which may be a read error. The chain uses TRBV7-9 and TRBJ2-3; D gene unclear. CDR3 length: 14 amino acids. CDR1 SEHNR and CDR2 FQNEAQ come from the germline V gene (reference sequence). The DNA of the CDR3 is TGTGCCAGCAGCGTCCGGACCGTGGCAGATACGCAGTATTTC. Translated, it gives CASSVRTVADTQYF. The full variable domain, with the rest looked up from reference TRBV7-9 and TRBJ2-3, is DTGVSQNPRHKITKRGQNVTFRCDPISEHNRLYWYRQTLGQGPEFLTYFQNEAQLEKSRLLSDRFSAERPKGSFSTLEIQRTEQGDSAMYLCASSVRTVADTQYFGPGTRLTVL.

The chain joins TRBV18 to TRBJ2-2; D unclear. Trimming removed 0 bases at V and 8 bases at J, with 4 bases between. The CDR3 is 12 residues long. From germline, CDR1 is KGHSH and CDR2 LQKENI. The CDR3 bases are TGTGCCAGCTCACCACCGAAGGGGGAGCTGTTTTTT. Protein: CASSPPKGELFF. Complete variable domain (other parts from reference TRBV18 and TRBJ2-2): NAGVMQNPRHLVRRRGQEARLRCSPMKGHSHVYWYRQLPEEGLKFMVYLQKENIIDESGMPKERFSAEFPKEGPSILRIQQVVRGDSAAYFCASSPPKGELFFGEGSRLTVL.

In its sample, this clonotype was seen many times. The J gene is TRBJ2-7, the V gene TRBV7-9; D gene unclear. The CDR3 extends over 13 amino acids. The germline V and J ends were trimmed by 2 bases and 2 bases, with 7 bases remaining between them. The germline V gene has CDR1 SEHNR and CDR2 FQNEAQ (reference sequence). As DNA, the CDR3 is TGTGCCAGCAGCTTATTAGTCCCCTACGAGCAGTACTTC. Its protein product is CASSLLVPYEQYF.

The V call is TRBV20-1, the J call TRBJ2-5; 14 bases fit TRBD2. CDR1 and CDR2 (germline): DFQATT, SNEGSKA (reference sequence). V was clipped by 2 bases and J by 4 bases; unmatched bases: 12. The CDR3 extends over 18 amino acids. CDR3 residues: CSARSGTSGRGRGETQYF. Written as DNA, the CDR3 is TGCAGTGCTAGATCCGGGACTAGCGGGAGAGGAAGGGGAGAGACCCAGTACTTC.

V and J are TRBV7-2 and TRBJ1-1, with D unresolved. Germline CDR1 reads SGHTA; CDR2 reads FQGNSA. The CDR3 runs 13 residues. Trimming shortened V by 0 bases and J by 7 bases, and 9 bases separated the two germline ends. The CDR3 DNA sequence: TGTGCCAGCAGCTTAGCGCCGGCCGTTGAAGCTTTCTTT. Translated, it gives CASSLAPAVEAFF.

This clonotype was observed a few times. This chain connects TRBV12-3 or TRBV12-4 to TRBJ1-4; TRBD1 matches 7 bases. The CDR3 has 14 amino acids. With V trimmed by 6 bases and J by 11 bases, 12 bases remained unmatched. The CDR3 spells CASSPSGQDGKLFF. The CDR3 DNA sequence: TGTGCCAGCAGCCCATCAGGACAGGATGGGAAACTGTTTTTT.

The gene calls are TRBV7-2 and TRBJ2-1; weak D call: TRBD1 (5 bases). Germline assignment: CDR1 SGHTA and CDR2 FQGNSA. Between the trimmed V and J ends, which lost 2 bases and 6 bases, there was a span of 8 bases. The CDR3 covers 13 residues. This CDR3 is CASSLSRANEQFF. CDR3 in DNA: TGTGCCAGCAGCTTAAGCAGGGCCAATGAGCAGTTCTTC.

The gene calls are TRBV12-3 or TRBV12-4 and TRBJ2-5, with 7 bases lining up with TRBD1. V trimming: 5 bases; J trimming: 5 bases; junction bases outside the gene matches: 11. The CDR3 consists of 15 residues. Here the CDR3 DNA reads TGTGCCAGCAGTCAAACCGGTCCCAGGGGGGAGACCCAGTACTTC. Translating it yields CASSQTGPRGETQYF.

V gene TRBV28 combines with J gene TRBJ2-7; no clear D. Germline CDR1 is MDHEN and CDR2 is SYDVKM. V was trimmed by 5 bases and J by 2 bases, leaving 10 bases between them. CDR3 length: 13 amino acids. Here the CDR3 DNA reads TGTGCCAGCAGTCTGGCCACCGCCTACGAGCAGTACTTC. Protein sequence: CASSLATAYEQYF.

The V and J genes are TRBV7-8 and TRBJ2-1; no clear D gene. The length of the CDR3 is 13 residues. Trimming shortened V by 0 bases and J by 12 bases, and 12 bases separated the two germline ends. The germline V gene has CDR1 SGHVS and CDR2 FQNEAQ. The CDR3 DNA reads TGTGCCAGCAGCTTAGCGCTAATAGGTTCGCAGTTCTTC. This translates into CASSLALIGSQFF. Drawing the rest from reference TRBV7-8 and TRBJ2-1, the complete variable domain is GAGVSQSPRYKVAKRGQDVALRCDPISGHVSLFWYQQALGQGPEFLTYFQNEAQLDKSGLPSDRFFAERPEGSVSTLKIQRTQQEDSAVYLCASSLALIGSQFFGPGTRLTVL.

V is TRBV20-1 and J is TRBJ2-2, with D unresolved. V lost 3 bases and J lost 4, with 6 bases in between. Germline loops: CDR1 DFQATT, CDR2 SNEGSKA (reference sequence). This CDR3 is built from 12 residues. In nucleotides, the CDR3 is TGCAGTGCTAGGGTGGTCACCGGGGAGCTGTTTTTT. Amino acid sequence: CSARVVTGELFF.

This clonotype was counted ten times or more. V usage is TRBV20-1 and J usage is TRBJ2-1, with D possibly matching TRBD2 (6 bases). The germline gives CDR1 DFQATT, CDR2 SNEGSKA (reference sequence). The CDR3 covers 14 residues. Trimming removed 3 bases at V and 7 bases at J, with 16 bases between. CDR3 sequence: CSARDGRSVNEQFF. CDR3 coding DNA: TGCAGTGCTAGGGACGGGAGATCTGTTAATGAGCAGTTCTTC.

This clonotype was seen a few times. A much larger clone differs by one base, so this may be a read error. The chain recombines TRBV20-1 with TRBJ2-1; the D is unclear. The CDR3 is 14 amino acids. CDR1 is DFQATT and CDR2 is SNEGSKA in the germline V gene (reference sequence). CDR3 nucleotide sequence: TGCTGTGCTAACGTCTTCTATCCTATGGGTGAGCAGTTCTTC. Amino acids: CCANVFYPMGEQFF.

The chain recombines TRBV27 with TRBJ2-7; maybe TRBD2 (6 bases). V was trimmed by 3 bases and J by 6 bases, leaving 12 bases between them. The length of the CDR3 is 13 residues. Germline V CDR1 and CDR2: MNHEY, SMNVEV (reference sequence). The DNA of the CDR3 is TGTGCCAGCAGTTTTTCGGGGGAATCCGAGCAGTACTTC. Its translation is CASSFSGESEQYF.

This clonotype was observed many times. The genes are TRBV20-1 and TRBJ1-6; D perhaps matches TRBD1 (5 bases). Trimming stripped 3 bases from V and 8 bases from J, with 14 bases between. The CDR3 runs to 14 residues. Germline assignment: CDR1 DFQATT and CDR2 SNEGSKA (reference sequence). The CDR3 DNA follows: TGCAGTGCTAGTACCGGGACGGCGGATTCACCCCTCCACTTT. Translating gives CSASTGTADSPLHF.

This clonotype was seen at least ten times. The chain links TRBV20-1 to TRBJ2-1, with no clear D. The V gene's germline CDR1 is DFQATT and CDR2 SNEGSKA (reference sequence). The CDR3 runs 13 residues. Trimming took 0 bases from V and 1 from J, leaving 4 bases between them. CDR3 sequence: CSARDGSYNEQFF. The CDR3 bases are TGCAGTGCTAGAGATGGGTCCTACAATGAGCAGTTCTTC.

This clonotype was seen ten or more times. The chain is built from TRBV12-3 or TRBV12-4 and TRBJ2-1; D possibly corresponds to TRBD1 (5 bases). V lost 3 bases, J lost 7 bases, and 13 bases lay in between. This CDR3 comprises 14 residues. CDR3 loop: CASSFPQGSNEQFF. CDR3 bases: TGTGCCAGCAGTTTTCCCCAGGGTAGTAATGAGCAGTTCTTC.

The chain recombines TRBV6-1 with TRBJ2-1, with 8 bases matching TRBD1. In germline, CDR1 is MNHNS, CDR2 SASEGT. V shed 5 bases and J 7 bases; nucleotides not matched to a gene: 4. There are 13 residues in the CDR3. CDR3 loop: CASSRTGLNEQFF. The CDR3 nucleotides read TGTGCCAGCAGTCGGACAGGGCTGAATGAGCAGTTCTTC.